Below are 22 T cell receptor beta chains sequenced from a single sample in a study of T cells in tuberculosis. Time point noted: new active TB diagnosis, blood taken before or within 7 days of starting treatment. Profiling relied on immunoSEQ multiplex PCR, and the TCRdb table lists in-frame clones only, not all of them. The sample contains 20,000 to 25,000 clones, over 75% of which appear only once. The source material was PBMCs, sampled at tuberculosis diagnosis. These receptors originate from an adult with tuberculosis.

The chain links TRBV5-1 to TRBJ2-7, with 7 positions matching TRBD1. Germline assignment: CDR1 SGHRS and CDR2 YFSETQ. This CDR3 has 14 amino acids. V shed 4 bases and J 6 bases; nucleotides not matched to a gene: 10. This CDR3 reads CASSAGTASLEQYF. The CDR3 coding sequence is TGCGCCAGCAGCGCCGGGACAGCCTCCCTCGAGCAGTACTTC.

The V gene is TRBV7-6, the J gene TRBJ1-4; D is uncertain. V was clipped by 2 bases and J by 3 bases, with 7 bases between them. CDR1 SGHVS and CDR2 FNYEAQ come from the germline V gene. The CDR3 runs 14 residues. The CDR3 loop reads CASSLRGPNEKLFF. In nucleotides, the CDR3 is TGTGCCAGCAGCTTACGCGGCCCTAATGAAAAACTGTTTTTT.

The chain links TRBV19 to TRBJ1-2, with 8 bases lining up with TRBD1. After removal of 3 bases from V and 3 bases from J, the junction contained 6 bases not matched to a gene. The CDR3 extends over 15 amino acids. The V gene's germline CDR1 is LNHDA and CDR2 SQIVND (reference sequence). CDR3 in amino acids: CASSISGTGDYGYTF. In nucleotides, the CDR3 is TGTGCCAGTAGTATCTCCGGGACAGGAGACTATGGCTACACCTTC.

This clone came up once. This sequence joins TRBV2 and TRBJ2-7; TRBD1 aligns across 7 bases. The CDR3 has 14 residues. The germline V gene encodes CDR1 SNHLY and CDR2 FYNNEI. J gave up 0 bases and V 7 bases, and 6 bases lay outside the gene matches. This CDR3 is CASNPDRSSYEQYF. CDR3 DNA sequence: TGTGCCAGCAACCCGGACAGGAGCTCCTACGAGCAGTACTTC.

As DNA, the CDR3 is TGTGCCAGCAGCCTTGGAAACACCATATATTTT. It specifies CASSLGNTIYF. The chain combines TRBV7-2 with TRBJ1-3; D is uncertain. In germline, CDR1 is SGHTA, CDR2 FQGNSA. This CDR3 is 11 amino acids long. With 5 bases removed from V and 3 bases from J, the gap between germline ends came to 2 bases. Full variable domain (outside the CDR3, taken from reference TRBV7-2 and TRBJ1-3): GAGVSQSPSNKVTEKGKDVELRCDPISGHTALYWYRQSLGQGLEFLIYFQGNSAPDKSGLPSDRFSAERTGGSVSTLTIQRTQQEDSAVYLCASSLGNTIYFGEGSWLTVV.

The chain carries TRBV5-1 and TRBJ1-6; the match to TRBD1 covers 10 bases. With 3 bases clipped from V and 8 bases from J, the junction kept 5 bases outside the gene matches. CDR3 length: 15 residues. The germline V gene has CDR1 SGHRS and CDR2 YFSETQ. The CDR3 DNA is TGCGCCAGCAGCTCCACCGGGACAGGGGATTCACCCCTCCACTTT. The encoded protein is CASSSTGTGDSPLHF.

V is TRBV9 and J is TRBJ2-7, with 7 bases matching TRBD2. The CDR3 contains 15 residues. Germline loops: CDR1 SGDLS, CDR2 YYNGEE. V trimming: 4 bases; J trimming: 3 bases; junction bases outside the gene matches: 10. The CDR3 coding sequence is TGTGCCAGCAGCCCCTGGGCTAGCGGAAACTACGAGCAGTACTTC. Its translation is CASSPWASGNYEQYF.

The chain has TRBV19 and TRBJ2-4, with 9 bases identical to TRBD1. CDR1 and CDR2 (germline): LNHDA, SQIVND (reference sequence). CDR3 length equals 15 residues. J was trimmed by 2 bases and V by 5 bases; bases with no gene match: 4. The CDR3 spells CASSDRGDPKNIQYF. The DNA of the CDR3 is TGTGCCAGTAGTGACAGGGGGGACCCCAAAAACATTCAGTACTTC.

The chain is built from TRBV11-2 and TRBJ2-7, with D tentatively TRBD1 (6 bases). This CDR3 region has 14 residues. V was pared by 3 bases and J by 0 bases, with 9 bases between. Per the germline V gene, CDR1 is SGHAT and CDR2 is FQNNGV. The CDR3 reads CASSFDRNSYEQYF. CDR3 nucleotide sequence: TGTGCCAGCAGCTTCGACAGGAACTCCTACGAGCAGTACTTC.

The chain employs TRBV19 and TRBJ2-7; 7 bases are shared with TRBD2. Germline values: CDR1 LNHDA, CDR2 SQIVND (reference sequence). The CDR3 spans 16 residues. V lost 4 bases and J lost 0; bases outside the gene matches: 9. The DNA of the CDR3 is TGTGCCAGTAGTACCTTGGGGGACTACAGCTCCTACGAGCAGTACTTC. It codes for CASSTLGDYSSYEQYF.

This clone was seen once. The rearrangement joins TRBV6-5 to TRBJ1-2; 7 nucleotides align to TRBD1. This CDR3 contains 12 residues. The V gene end was trimmed by 6 bases and the J gene end by 8 bases; junction bases not matched to a gene: 6. CDR1 and CDR2 (germline): MNHEY, SVGAGI. The CDR3 coding sequence is TGTGCCAGCAGCCGACAGGGCTTGGGCTACACCTTC. Encoded protein: CASSRQGLGYTF.

The chain carries TRBV5-1 and TRBJ2-5; a weak D match, TRBD2 (5 bases). Trimming took off 4 bases at V and 7 bases at J, with 32 bases between the two ends. The CDR3 length is 19 residues. Germline assignment: CDR1 SGHRS and CDR2 YFSETQ. CDR3 bases: TGCGCCAGCAGCCCGGGGTCTTCAGGTGATCTGTTTTCCGTGGGGACCCAGTACTTC. It translates to CASSPGSSGDLFSVGTQYF. The entire variable domain, with the rest obtained from reference TRBV5-1 and TRBJ2-5, is as follows: KAGVTQTPRYLIKTRGQQVTLSCSPISGHRSVSWYQQTPGQGLQFLFEYFSETQRNKGNFPGRFSGRQFSNSRSEMNVSTLELGDSALYLCASSPGSSGDLFSVGTQYFGPGTRLLVL.

V and J are TRBV7-6 and TRBJ2-3; the D gene is possibly TRBD1 (5 bases). The germline CDR1 and CDR2 sequences are SGHVS and FNYEAQ. This CDR3 has 15 residues. Trimming left V 4 bases short and J 1 base short, with 12 bases between. This chain's CDR3 is CASSSSSGRTDTQYF. The CDR3 bases are TGTGCCAGCAGCTCCTCCTCAGGGCGCACAGATACGCAGTATTTT. Combining the CDR3 with reference TRBV7-6 and TRBJ2-3 gives the whole variable domain GAGVSQSPRYKVTKRGQDVALRCDPISGHVSLYWYRQALGQGPEFLTYFNYEAQQDKSGLPNDRFSAERPEGSISTLTIQRTEQRDSAMYRCASSSSSGRTDTQYFGPGTRLTVL.

The V and J genes are TRBV19 and TRBJ1-1; no clear D. V was clipped by 7 bases and J by 5 bases, with 20 bases between them. This CDR3 comprises 15 residues. Germline CDR1 is LNHDA and CDR2 is SQIVND (reference sequence). The DNA for the CDR3 is TGTGCCAGTAATAATGCTTGGGGTTCGGGAACTGAAGCTTTCTTT. This gives the protein CASNNAWGSGTEAFF.

The chain joins TRBV6-5 to TRBJ1-1; possible D gene TRBD1, 5 bases. The CDR3 loop spans 14 amino acids. The V end lost 5 bases, the J end lost 3 bases, and 13 bases lay between the germline ends. Germline lookup yields CDR1 MNHEY and CDR2 SVGAGI. For the CDR3, the DNA is TGTGCCAGCAGTGCCCCCGGGGACTACACTGAAGCTTTCTTT. This sequence encodes CASSAPGDYTEAFF.

This rearrangement joins TRBV18 to TRBJ1-2; TRBD1 matches at 7 bases. The CDR3 contains 15 residues. Germline CDR1 and CDR2: KGHSH and LQKENI. Unmatched junction bases numbered 8, after V lost 4 bases and J lost 3 bases. Written as DNA, the CDR3 is TGTGCCAGCTCACTCCGGGACAGTGTTGACTATGGCTACACCTTC. Its translation: CASSLRDSVDYGYTF.

The V call is TRBV5-1, the J call TRBJ2-3, with D uncertain. The V end was cut by 0 bases, the J end by 2 bases, with 7 bases between. The CDR3 has 14 amino acids. Germline values: CDR1 SGHRS, CDR2 YFSETQ. In nucleotides, the CDR3 is TGCGCCAGCAGCTTGGCACAGATCACAGATACGCAGTATTTT. It specifies CASSLAQITDTQYF. Looking up the rest from reference TRBV5-1 and TRBJ2-3 gives the full variable domain: KAGVTQTPRYLIKTRGQQVTLSCSPISGHRSVSWYQQTPGQGLQFLFEYFSETQRNKGNFPGRFSGRQFSNSRSEMNVSTLELGDSALYLCASSLAQITDTQYFGPGTRLTVL.

The chain couples TRBV9 to TRBJ1-5, with 10 positions matching TRBD1. The CDR3 has 14 amino acids. The V gene end was trimmed by 2 bases and the J gene end by 7 bases; junction bases not matched to a gene: 3. The germline gives CDR1 SGDLS, CDR2 YYNGEE. CDR3 in amino acids: CASSVGQGGQPQHF. The CDR3 DNA is TGTGCCAGCAGCGTCGGACAGGGGGGCCAGCCCCAGCATTTT.

The J gene is TRBJ1-2, the V gene TRBV15, with D possibly TRBD1 on 5 matching bases. V lost 1 base, J lost 4 bases, and 7 bases lay in between. From germline, CDR1 is LNHNV and CDR2 YYDKDF (reference sequence). The CDR3 consists of 13 residues. CDR3 in amino acids: CATSRGQIYGYTF. CDR3 nucleotide sequence: TGTGCCACCAGCAGAGGACAGATCTATGGCTACACCTTC. Full variable domain (rest looked up from reference TRBV15 and TRBJ1-2): DAMVIQNPRYQVTQFGKPVTLSCSQTLNHNVMYWYQQKSSQAPKLLFHYYDKDFNNEADTPDNFQSRRPNTSFCFLDIRSPGLGDTAMYLCATSRGQIYGYTFGSGTRLTVV.

This chain joins TRBV2 and TRBJ1-2, with D perhaps TRBD1 (5 bases). Trimming removed 7 bases from V and 7 bases from J, with 10 bases in between. Germline V gene lookup returns CDR1 SNHLY and CDR2 FYNNEI. There are 11 residues in the CDR3. CDR3 sequence (DNA): TGTGCCAGCACCGAAGGGGTTGGCTACACCTTC. It codes for CASTEGVGYTF. Full variable domain (rest looked up from reference TRBV2 and TRBJ1-2): EPEVTQTPSHQVTQMGQEVILRCVPISNHLYFYWYRQILGQKVEFLVSFYNNEISEKSEIFDDQFSVERPDGSNFTLKIRSTKLEDSAMYFCASTEGVGYTFGSGTRLTVV.

The rearrangement uses TRBV5-1 and TRBJ2-1, with 11 bases fitting TRBD2. Germline V lookup: CDR1 SGHRS, CDR2 YFSETQ. The CDR3 is 15 residues long. The V and J ends lost 4 bases and 6 bases, in that order; junction bases with no gene match: 6. CDR3 nucleotide sequence: TGCGCCAGCAGCATCGCGACTAGCGGGACCAATGAGCAGTTCTTC. As protein: CASSIATSGTNEQFF.

The J gene is TRBJ1-1, the V gene TRBV11-2, with D unclear. Trimming removed 6 bases from V and 4 bases from J, with 15 bases in between. CDR3 length: 14 amino acids. Per germline, CDR1 SGHAT and CDR2 FQNNGV. The CDR3 DNA is TGTGCCAGCAGACCCCCCTGGGCAGTCACTGAAGCTTTCTTT. Protein: CASRPPWAVTEAFF.